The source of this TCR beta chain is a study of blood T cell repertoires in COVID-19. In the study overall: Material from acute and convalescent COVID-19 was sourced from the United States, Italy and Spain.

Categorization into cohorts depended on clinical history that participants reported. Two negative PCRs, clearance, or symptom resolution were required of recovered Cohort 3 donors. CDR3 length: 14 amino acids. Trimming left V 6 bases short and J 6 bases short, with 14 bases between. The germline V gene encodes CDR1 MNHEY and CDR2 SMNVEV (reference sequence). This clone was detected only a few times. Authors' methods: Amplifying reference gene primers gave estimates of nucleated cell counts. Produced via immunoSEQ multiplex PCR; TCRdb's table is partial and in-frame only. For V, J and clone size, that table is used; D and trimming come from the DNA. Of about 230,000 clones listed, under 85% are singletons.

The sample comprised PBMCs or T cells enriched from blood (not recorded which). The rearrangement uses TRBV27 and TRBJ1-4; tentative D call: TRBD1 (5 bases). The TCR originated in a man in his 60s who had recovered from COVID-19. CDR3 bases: TGTGCCAGCAGCCCCGACAGTTCGTATGAAAAACTGTTTTTT. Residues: CASSPDSSYEKLFF.